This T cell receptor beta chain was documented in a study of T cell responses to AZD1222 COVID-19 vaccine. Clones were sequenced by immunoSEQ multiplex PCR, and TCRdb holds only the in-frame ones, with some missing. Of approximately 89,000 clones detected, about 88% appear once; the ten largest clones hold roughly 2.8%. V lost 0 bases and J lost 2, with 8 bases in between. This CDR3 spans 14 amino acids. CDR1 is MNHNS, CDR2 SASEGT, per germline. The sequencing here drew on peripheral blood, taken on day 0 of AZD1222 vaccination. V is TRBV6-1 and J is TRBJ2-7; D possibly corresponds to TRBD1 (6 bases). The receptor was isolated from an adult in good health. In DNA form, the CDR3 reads TGTGCCAGCAGTGAAGCGGGACACACCTACGAGCAGTACTTC. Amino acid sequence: CASSEAGHTYEQYF.